Shown below are 8 T cell receptor beta chains from a single sample sequenced in a study of Graves' ophthalmopathy and Graves' hyperthyroidism. RNA served as the template for amplifying TCR beta CDR3 regions. The authors performed first-round RT-PCR with HTBI primers and then a second-round multiplex PCR. TCRdb re-derived calls from the multiplex PCR reads in MiXCR, one entry per CDR3 protein. This table holds just over 600,000 distinct CDR3 sequences, 22% found once. The sequenced sample consisted of peripheral blood. The receptors derive from a woman aged 18-30 years with stable Graves' hyperthyroidism. Some clones in this sample may be carry-over from other donors' samples.

On this clonotype itself: This may arise from a read error, as a much more abundant clone is one base away. Since the CDR3 does not end with the conserved phenylalanine or tryptophan, this likely comes from a read error. CDR3 region: CASRDPTSGKETQYS. The CDR3 DNA follows: TGTGCCAGCAGGGACCCGACTAGCGGGAAAGAGACCCAGTACTCC. The rearrangement joins TRBV6-1 to TRBJ2-5, with TRBD2 matching over 11 bases. The junction had 6 bases not matched to a gene; V was cut back by 6 bases and J by 3 bases. The CDR3 loop spans 15 amino acids. CDR1 is MNHNS and CDR2 is SASEGT in the germline V gene.

Many counts were recorded for this clonotype. DNA for the CDR3: TGTGCCAGCAGCTCTACACGGGACAGCCTGAACACTGAAGCTTTCTTT. This sequence encodes CASSSTRDSLNTEAFF. This chain connects TRBV27 to TRBJ1-1; 7 bases are a match to TRBD1. With V trimmed by 6 bases and J by 0 bases, 10 bases remained unmatched. The CDR3 totals 16 residues. In germline, CDR1 is MNHEY, CDR2 SMNVEV (reference sequence).

In this sample, this clonotype turned up a few times. The V and J genes are TRBV30 and TRBJ1-2, with TRBD1 as a possible D gene (5 bases). The germline V and J ends were trimmed by 0 bases and 3 bases, with 20 bases remaining between them. The CDR3 contains 17 residues. CDR1 is GTSNPN and CDR2 is SVGIG in the germline V gene (reference sequence). This CDR3 is CAWSVPPYLGVYYGYTF. The CDR3 DNA follows: TGTGCCTGGAGTGTACCGCCCTACTTAGGGGTGTACTATGGCTACACCTTC.

This clonotype showed up just a few times. The chain combines TRBV6-2 or TRBV6-3 with TRBJ2-5, with D perhaps matching TRBD1 (7 bases). Germline CDR1 and CDR2: MNHEY and SVGEGT. With 5 bases removed from V and 3 bases from J, the gap between germline ends came to 16 bases. This CDR3 is 15 amino acids long. The CDR3 region is CASSPQGGAEETQYF. The CDR3, as DNA: TGTGCCAGCAGTCCTCAGGGGGGAGCGGAAGAGACCCAGTACTTC.

This clonotype was detected a few times. The chain carries TRBV27 and TRBJ2-7; 9 bases are a match to TRBD2. V trimming: 5 bases; J trimming: 5 bases; junction bases outside the gene matches: 10. In germline, CDR1 is MNHEY, CDR2 SMNVEV (reference sequence). This CDR3 comprises 15 residues. The CDR3 DNA follows: TGTGCCAGCAGTCTAGCGGGACATAGGTTACACGAGCAGTACTTC. This codes for CASSLAGHRLHEQYF.

In its sample, this clonotype was seen a few times. The V call is TRBV18, the J call TRBJ1-3; D gene unclear. Trimming shortened V by 3 bases and J by 8 bases, and 14 bases separated the two germline ends. CDR3 length: 14 residues. Germline V gene sequence: CDR1 KGHSH, CDR2 LQKENI. This CDR3 is CASSPMTFRDTIYF. The CDR3 bases are TGTGCCAGCTCACCGATGACATTCCGAGACACCATATATTTT.

This clonotype has a count of ten or more. The chain uses TRBV6-5 and TRBJ2-7, with D tentatively TRBD1 or TRBD2 (5 bases each). The CDR3 runs 11 residues. V was clipped by 10 bases and J by 7 bases, with 14 bases between them. CDR1 MNHEY and CDR2 SVGAGI come from the germline V gene. The chain's CDR3 is CATRSGTEQYF. The DNA of the CDR3 is TGTGCCACCCGTTCAGGGACGGAGCAGTACTTC.

This clonotype was counted many times. V and J are TRBV12-3 or TRBV12-4 and TRBJ2-2; D is unclear. The CDR3 loop spans 12 amino acids. Trimming took 6 bases from V and 4 from J, leaving 6 bases between them. In nucleotides, the CDR3 is TGTGCCAGCAGGATTGGCACCGGGGAGCTGTTTTTT. The encoded protein is CASRIGTGELFF.